This T cell receptor (beta chain) was captured by sequencing in a study of human T cells and chemical hapten exposure listed by TCRdb under 2021. With regard to the full study: For sensitization, 2% DPC in acetone was applied to a 2 cm by 2 cm area of upper inner arm skin. Weekly therapeutic DPC doses were additionally applied to the scalp of patients throughout the roughly 24-week study period. Libraries were pooled for sequencing, and variation in per-sample TCR yields was attributed mainly to small differences in library volumes within the pool. For TCR sequencing, blood came from over 25 alopecia patients at anywhere from one to four time points (pre-sensitization, 2, 6 and 24 weeks). Peripheral blood TCR repertoire changes were tracked in vivo in alopecia patients during primary and secondary sensitization to the hapten diphenylcyclopropenone (DPC). The patient cohort, mostly female, included alopecia areata with under or over 50% scalp involvement, alopecia totalis and alopecia universalis. Patch tests used Finn chambers with 0.01% DPC on the upper back, scored after 6 days by International Contact Dermatitis Research Group standards. Blood was sampled from patients pre-sensitization (week 0) and at 2, 6 and about 24 weeks after DPC sensitization.

The paper's findings and limits, for the study overall: After repeated subsampling, changes were observed in the strength of the expansion versus patch-test correlation and in the threshold at which the correlation became significant. Compared with pre-sensitization or healthy control sets, expanded TCRs formed significantly more large CDR3 similarity clusters, which is consistent with antigen-driven responses. A positive correlation was found between the number of PT1 expanded TCRs and patch test score, with significance reached at thresholds 8, 16 and 32 but not 4. Alopecia, a presumed autoimmune disease, was present in all patients, so the immune response of the patients might differ from that of healthy individuals. DPC sensitization did not change how many TCRs were above 1 in 1000 frequency, and no evidence was found of alterations in global repertoire structure.

The meaning of the sample's time point label: patch test 2, 6 weeks after DPC sensitization. The treatment or condition tag for this specimen amounts to: therapeutic diphenylcyclopropenone sensitization with weekly scalp DPC. Blood at each patch-test visit was drawn before the patch test was applied. Patients were considered eligible if aged 18 to 70, diagnosed with alopecia and deemed suitable for DPC therapy, and patients were excluded if pregnant. Total RNA was extracted from unfractionated whole blood that had been collected in Tempus Blood RNA tubes. The junction shows trimming of 4 bases on V and 6 bases on J, plus 9 bases between the germline ends. For CDR1 and CDR2, the germline V gene lists SGHAT and FQNNGV. Spanning cysteine to phenylalanine, the CDR3 consists of 12 amino acids. Only CDR3 DNA remains: 36 bases, in frame from the first base. This clonotype was picked up many times. What antigen it recognizes has not been identified. No base-level quality is on record; no much larger clone is a single base apart.

To prepare the library, RACE was applied. TCRdb records NextSeq 500 as the sequencer. Library preparation attached unique molecular identifiers to individual cDNA molecules for quantitative, reproducible TCR counting. Both TCR alpha and TCR beta chains were sequenced from each blood RNA sample. Turning to the authors' computational methods: A median of roughly 99,000 TCRs per sample was observed, with a range of about 20,000 to 700,000. The Decombinator software suite was used to annotate the V, J and CDR3 of the TCR reads. For PS versus PT1 abundance plots, all samples were subsampled to the same number of TCRs (28,000). Expanded TCRs were defined as absent before sensitization and observed at least eight times at the 2-week time point. TCRdb reprocessed the public reads (quality trimming at Q25 with fastp, clone calling with MiXCR) and kept in-frame beta chains. One record per CDR3 amino acid sequence lists the most common genes and DNA. The V and J calls follow TCRdb's processing rather than the paper's. The sample table contains tens of thousands of distinct CDR3 sequences; only one count was recorded for about 6.3% of them. Approximately 1.2% of the sample lies in the top ten.

Rearrangement joined TRBV11-2 to TRBJ1-1, with the D gene not clear enough to name. The starting material was whole blood, obtained in connection with sensitization to the hapten diphenylcyclopropenone (DPC). This receptor was taken from a woman in her thirties with alopecia areata. Some clones in this sample may be carry-over from other donors' samples. The CDR3 reads CASSSRTSEAFF. The DNA reads as follows: TGTGCCAGCAGCTCCCGCACCTCTGAAGCTTTCTTT.